This TCR beta chain stems from a study of blood T cell repertoires in COVID-19. Across the whole study: Nucleic acid was either cDNA or gDNA, and it came from T cells, B-cell-depleted T cells, or PBMCs.

Under the authors' procedure: The authors estimated nucleated cell counts from reference gene primer amplification. Clones were read by immunoSEQ multiplex PCR, and TCRdb kept only the in-frame ones, dropping some. The V and J calls and clone size come from that table; D and trimming were worked out from the DNA. The sample lists 110,000 to 150,000 clones, approximately 79% seen once, with about 8.6% in the top ten. The clonotype was recovered from a man in his forties or fifties with active or convalescent COVID-19. Sequenced sample: peripheral blood.

The CDR3 is CASSFSTGPPYTF. CDR3 DNA: TGTGCCAGCAGTTTCTCGACAGGTCCCCCCTACACCTTC. The V gene is TRBV27, the J gene TRBJ1-2; possible D gene TRBD1, 6 bases. V gave up 3 bases and J gave up 10 bases, with 15 bases separating them. The CDR3 contains 13 residues. Looked up from germline, CDR1 is MNHEY and CDR2 is SMNVEV (reference sequence).